This TCR beta chain was recorded in a study of technical replicates of blood from a few donors. This CDR3 is 11 amino acids long. V was shortened by 6 bases and J by 8 bases, with 11 bases between the two germline ends. Germline CDR1 PRHDT, CDR2 FYEKMQ (reference sequence). Sequencing was performed with immunoSEQ multiplex PCR; in TCRdb, only in-frame clones are kept and a portion is missing. The sample shows 50,000 or so clones, 90% to 95% of them seen only once. This clone has a handful of counts. Sample: PBMCs. The TCR sequence derives from a human donor in good health. Some clones in this sample may be carry-over from other donors' samples. V gene TRBV13 combines with J gene TRBJ2-7, with D tentatively TRBD2 (5 bases). CDR3 in amino acids: CASRSSGQQYF. The CDR3 bases are TGTGCCAGCAGGAGCAGCGGACAGCAGTACTTC.